This paragraph reports one T cell receptor (beta chain). Its antigen is unidentified. This sample was taken from a study of Graves' ophthalmopathy and Graves' hyperthyroidism. Study results and caveats: Blood contained most expanded thyroid clonotypes exceeding 0.001 frequency. The 13-signature model separated ophthalmopathy from stable hyperthyroidism at 85% to 90% sensitivity and approximately 79% specificity.

The V gene's germline CDR1 is SQVTM and CDR2 ANQGSEA. This CDR3 has 12 residues. Trimming took off 4 bases at V and 5 bases at J, with 11 bases between the two ends. For repertoire sequencing, the TCR beta CDR3 regions were amplified from RNA transcripts. Investigators did first-round RT-PCR with HTBI primers, then second-round multiplex PCR. TCRdb used MiXCR to reprocess the multiplex PCR reads, holding one entry per CDR3 protein. Of around 1,200,000 distinct CDR3 sequences in the sample, 36% were seen once. Certain patients were not enrolled. These were patients with other autoimmune diseases, uncontrolled infections, pregnancy or lactation. Clinicians made diagnoses from clinical symptoms, serum thyroxine, TRAb, thyroid ultrasound and orbital computed tomography.

Input material: peripheral blood or thyroid tissue (not recorded which). The chain uses TRBV29-1 and TRBJ2-5; D is perhaps TRBD2 (6 bases). This sequence originates from an adult man with Graves' hyperthyroidism. The CDR3 sequence: CSVAGSVETQYF. DNA of the CDR3: TGCAGCGTTGCCGGGAGTGTGGAGACCCAGTACTTC.